Listed here are 30 T cell receptor beta chains from one sample, sequenced in a study of cytomegalovirus exposure and HLA in healthy donors. Assay used: immunoSEQ multiplex PCR; TCRdb lists only in-frame clones, some missing. The sample contains fewer than 350,000 clones, 88% of which appear only once. Sequencing input: PBMCs. The receptor set was obtained from a woman younger than 35 in good health and CMV-seronegative.

This chain joins TRBV10-3 and TRBJ2-1, with 8 bases lining up with TRBD1. Trimming took 3 bases from V and 9 from J; bases not matched to a gene: 10. This CDR3 has 15 amino acids. Germline V gives CDR1 ENHRY, CDR2 SYGVKD. The CDR3 region is CAISDRAGGFGEQFF. The DNA of the CDR3 is TGTGCCATCAGTGATCGGGCAGGGGGCTTTGGTGAGCAGTTCTTC.

The chain employs TRBV27 and TRBJ1-5, with a possible D match to TRBD1 (5 bases). Per the germline V gene, CDR1 is MNHEY and CDR2 is SMNVEV (reference sequence). V lost 0 bases and J lost 0, with 6 bases in between. This CDR3 has 15 residues. CDR3 nucleotides: TGTGCCAGCAGTTTATCGGGGGGTAGCAATCAGCCCCAGCATTTT. Its translation is CASSLSGGSNQPQHF.

The rearrangement links TRBV7-2 to TRBJ2-7; 9 bases map to TRBD1. There are 14 residues in the CDR3. Per germline, CDR1 SGHTA and CDR2 FQGNSA. J was trimmed by 6 bases and V by 3 bases; bases with no gene match: 6. The CDR3 loop is CASSFGTGSLEQYF. The CDR3 nucleotides read TGTGCCAGCAGCTTCGGGACAGGGTCCCTCGAGCAGTACTTC.

V usage is TRBV9 and J usage is TRBJ2-1; 9 bases match TRBD1. Per germline, CDR1 SGDLS and CDR2 YYNGEE. V lost 0 bases, J lost 5 bases, and 6 bases stayed unmatched. This CDR3 is 16 amino acids long. The CDR3 nucleotides read TGTGCCAGCAGCGTAGAAGGACAGGGGTTAAACAATGAGCAGTTCTTC. This gives the protein CASSVEGQGLNNEQFF.

This chain links TRBV28 with TRBJ1-5, with 8 bases that match TRBD1. CDR3 size: 16 residues. J gave up 1 base and V 5 bases, and 7 bases lay outside the gene matches. Germline V gene sequence: CDR1 MDHEN, CDR2 SYDVKM. The CDR3 nucleotides read TGTGCCAGCAGTCCTAGACAGGGGTTCAGCAATCAGCCCCAGCATTTT. It translates to CASSPRQGFSNQPQHF.

J is TRBJ2-1 and V is TRBV5-1; 8 bases map to TRBD2. In germline, CDR1 is SGHRS, CDR2 YFSETQ. The CDR3 has 17 residues. After removal of 4 bases from V and 10 bases from J, the junction contained 19 bases not matched to a gene. The CDR3 DNA reads as TGCGCCAGCAGCCTACCCCCCGGGACTAGTAGAGGAAACGAGCAGTTCTTC. Translated, it gives CASSLPPGTSRGNEQFF.

The chain employs TRBV27 and TRBJ1-4; D is unresolved. Germline V gives CDR1 MNHEY, CDR2 SMNVEV (reference sequence). The CDR3 extends over 19 amino acids. V was cut by 2 bases and J by 5 bases, with 24 bases left in between. Here the CDR3 reads CASSLGSLGGGSPNEKLFF. In DNA, the CDR3 is TGTGCCAGCAGTTTAGGGTCTCTAGGAGGCGGGTCACCGAATGAAAAACTGTTTTTT.

The J gene is TRBJ1-2, the V gene TRBV5-1; TRBD1 might be the D (6 bases). Deletions cut 6 bases from V and 2 bases from J, with 14 bases between. The CDR3 length is 14 residues. Germline V CDR1 and CDR2: SGHRS, YFSETQ. Here the CDR3 reads CASNPGAPNYGYTF. In nucleotides, the CDR3 is TGCGCCAGCAACCCAGGGGCGCCCAACTATGGCTACACCTTC.

This chain uses TRBV4-2 with TRBJ2-7; D may be TRBD2 (6 bases). The CDR3 spans 19 residues. CDR1 and CDR2 (germline): LGHNA, YNFKEQ. The V end lost 1 base, the J end lost 0 bases, and 22 bases lay between the germline ends. The CDR3 region is CASSQVSIIGGSNSYEQYF. The CDR3 DNA sequence: TGTGCCAGCAGCCAAGTCTCTATCATAGGAGGGAGTAACTCCTACGAGCAGTACTTC.

This clone was counted a few times. The genes are TRBV29-1 and TRBJ1-2, with TRBD1 identical over 8 bases. Germline V gives CDR1 SQVTM, CDR2 ANQGSEA. V was pared by 3 bases and J by 6 bases, with 6 bases of the junction left unmatched. The length of the CDR3 is 13 residues. The CDR3 loop reads CSVDPGQANGYTF. Here the CDR3 DNA reads TGCAGCGTTGACCCGGGACAGGCAAATGGCTACACCTTC.

This clone was counted a single time. J is TRBJ2-7 and V is TRBV5-1; 10 nucleotides match TRBD2. V was pared by 1 base and J by 6 bases, with 4 bases of the junction left unmatched. The CDR3 runs to 14 residues. The germline CDR1 and CDR2 sequences are SGHRS and YFSETQ. The CDR3 is CASSLKREGLEQYF. The CDR3 DNA follows: TGCGCCAGCAGCTTGAAGCGGGAGGGTCTCGAGCAGTACTTC.

The chain employs TRBV28 and TRBJ2-7; 9 bases match TRBD2. Unmatched junction bases numbered 2, after V lost 6 bases and J lost 2 bases. CDR3 size: 13 residues. CDR1 and CDR2 from the germline V gene are MDHEN and SYDVKM. DNA for the CDR3: TGTGCCAGCAGATTAGCGGGAGCCTACGAGCAGTACTTC. This codes for CASRLAGAYEQYF.

The V gene is TRBV7-2, the J gene TRBJ1-5; 7 bases are a match to TRBD1. The germline gives CDR1 SGHTA, CDR2 FQGNSA. CDR3 length: 15 amino acids. With V trimmed by 5 bases and J by 1 base, 5 bases remained unmatched. Here the CDR3 reads CASSVQGTSNQPQHF. The CDR3 DNA reads as TGTGCCAGCAGCGTACAGGGGACCAGCAATCAGCCCCAGCATTTT.

J is TRBJ2-7 and V is TRBV28; 9 nucleotides align to TRBD1. There are 16 residues in the CDR3. Trimming cost V 4 bases and J 1 base; bases outside gene matches: 8. The germline V gene has CDR1 MDHEN and CDR2 SYDVKM. CDR3 sequence (DNA): TGTGCCAGCAGTTACGTCTTTGACAGGGGGTCCTACGAGCAGTACTTC. Its protein is CASSYVFDRGSYEQYF.

The chain links TRBV4-2 to TRBJ2-6, with D possibly being TRBD2 (6 bases). In germline, CDR1 is LGHNA, CDR2 YNFKEQ. Trimming shortened V by 4 bases and J by 2 bases, and 12 bases separated the two germline ends. The CDR3 has 16 amino acids. CDR3: CASSLPWGAGANVLTF. CDR3 in DNA: TGTGCCAGCAGCCTACCGTGGGGGGCTGGGGCCAACGTCCTGACTTTC.

The rearrangement uses TRBV2 and TRBJ1-4; TRBD1 aligns across 7 bases. Losses at the gene ends were 1 base for V and 0 bases for J; bases not matched to a gene: 11. From germline, CDR1 is SNHLY and CDR2 FYNNEI. CDR3 size: 19 residues. In DNA, the CDR3 is TGTGCCAGCAGTGAAGGGGACAGCTATAATCTTCCAACTAATGAAAAACTGTTTTTT. Amino acid sequence: CASSEGDSYNLPTNEKLFF.

The gene calls are TRBV4-3 and TRBJ1-1; 8 bases are a match to TRBD1. The V and J ends lost 3 bases and 1 base, in that order; junction bases with no gene match: 4. The CDR3 extends over 15 amino acids. CDR1 and CDR2 from the germline V gene are LGHNA and YSLEER. CDR3 sequence: CASSHRQGKNTEAFF. DNA for the CDR3: TGCGCCAGCAGCCACCGACAGGGGAAGAACACTGAAGCTTTCTTT.

The chain carries TRBV6-1 and TRBJ1-3; 7 bases map to TRBD1. This CDR3 is 15 amino acids long. V lost 4 bases to trimming and J lost 4 bases; unmatched junction nucleotides: 7. CDR1 and CDR2 (germline): MNHNS, SASEGT. This chain's CDR3 is CASSAMIGGGNTIYF. CDR3 bases: TGTGCCAGCAGTGCTATGATAGGGGGCGGAAACACCATATATTTT.

J is TRBJ1-5 and V is TRBV18, with TRBD1 matching 7 bases. After removal of 2 bases from V and 4 bases from J, the junction contained 11 bases not matched to a gene. Germline CDR1 reads KGHSH; CDR2 reads LQKENI. The CDR3 runs 17 residues. The CDR3 region is CASSPSQAGTANQPQHF. The CDR3 nucleotides are TGTGCCAGCTCACCATCGCAAGCCGGGACAGCTAATCAGCCCCAGCATTTT.

This chain links TRBV20-1 with TRBJ2-7; D may be TRBD1 (5 bases). V dropped 6 bases and J dropped 7 bases, with 7 bases sitting between them. Germline V gene lookup returns CDR1 DFQATT and CDR2 SNEGSKA (reference sequence). The CDR3 is 9 residues long. CDR3 DNA: TGCAGTGCAAGACAGGAGCAGTACTTC. It encodes CSARQEQYF.

The chain combines TRBV6-5 with TRBJ2-1; 11 nucleotides match TRBD2. In germline, CDR1 is MNHEY, CDR2 SVGAGI. This CDR3 is 15 amino acids long. With V trimmed by 0 bases and J by 5 bases, 0 bases remained unmatched. CDR3 residues: CASSYSTSGDNEQFF. The DNA for the CDR3 is TGTGCCAGCAGTTACTCGACTAGCGGGGACAATGAGCAGTTCTTC.

The chain recombines TRBV28 with TRBJ1-5; the D is unclear. Germline lookup yields CDR1 MDHEN and CDR2 SYDVKM. This CDR3 has 19 residues. The ends were cut back, 8 bases at V and 0 bases at J, with 26 bases in the middle. In nucleotides, the CDR3 is TGTGCCAGCCATTCAGAACAGCCTCCTTCGTATTATAGCAATCAGCCCCAGCATTTT. It yields the protein CASHSEQPPSYYSNQPQHF. The full variable domain, in which reference TRBV28 and TRBJ1-5 provide the parts outside the CDR3, is DVKVTQSSRYLVKRTGEKVFLECVQDMDHENMFWYRQDPGLGLRLIYFSYDVKMKEKGDIPEGYSVSREKKERFSLILESASTNQTSMYLCASHSEQPPSYYSNQPQHFGDGTRLSIL.

V usage is TRBV14 and J usage is TRBJ2-7; 7 nucleotides line up with TRBD1. The CDR3 is 15 residues long. Germline V gene sequence: CDR1 SGHDN, CDR2 FVKESK. Losses at the gene ends were 2 bases for V and 5 bases for J; bases not matched to a gene: 9. The CDR3 coding sequence is TGTGCCAGCAGCCAACTAACAGGGGCGCCTAACGAGCAGTACTTC. Translating gives CASSQLTGAPNEQYF.

In regard to this clone: The same CDR3 can be traced to other DNA sequences in this sample. The rearrangement links TRBV20-1 to TRBJ1-1; the D gene is possibly TRBD1 (6 bases). Trimming removed 6 bases from V and 4 bases from J, with 9 bases in between. Germline V gives CDR1 DFQATT, CDR2 SNEGSKA (reference sequence). The CDR3 consists of 11 residues. The CDR3 here is CSAGGGTEAFF. DNA of the CDR3: TGCAGTGCAGGGGGGGGCACTGAAGCTTTCTTT.

The rearrangement links TRBV30 to TRBJ2-3, with TRBD2 matching 12 bases. The germline V gene has CDR1 GTSNPN and CDR2 SVGIG (reference sequence). Losses at the gene ends were 0 bases for V and 1 base for J; bases not matched to a gene: 14. This CDR3 comprises 20 residues. The CDR3: CAWSVRSSGRVVYGTDTQYF. The CDR3 coding sequence is TGTGCCTGGAGTGTACGTTCTAGCGGGAGGGTCGTCTACGGCACAGATACGCAGTATTTT.

The chain is built from TRBV7-2 and TRBJ1-5, with D possibly being TRBD1 (5 bases). CDR3 length: 14 amino acids. Germline-derived CDR1 and CDR2 are SGHTA and FQGNSA. V was clipped by 2 bases and J by 6 bases, with 11 bases between them. CDR3 residues: CASSLSGIGQPQHF. The CDR3, as DNA: TGTGCCAGCAGCTTATCAGGGATCGGTCAGCCCCAGCATTTT.

This clone was observed a single time. Other nucleotide sequences in the sample specify the same CDR3. The chain has TRBV28 and TRBJ1-5; D gene uncertain. V was shortened by 6 bases and J by 4 bases, with 4 bases between the two germline ends. The CDR3 is 11 amino acids. Germline V gene sequence: CDR1 MDHEN, CDR2 SYDVKM. As DNA, the CDR3 is TGTGCCAGCAGCCCGAATCAGCCCCAGCATTTT. It translates to CASSPNQPQHF.

This chain links TRBV11-2 with TRBJ2-7, with 10 positions matching TRBD2. V trimming: 2 bases; J trimming: 4 bases; junction bases outside the gene matches: 5. CDR1 SGHAT and CDR2 FQNNGV come from the germline V gene. The CDR3 has 15 residues. CDR3 in amino acids: CASSLRTSGRYEQYF. For the CDR3, the DNA is TGTGCCAGCAGCTTACGGACTAGCGGCCGGTACGAGCAGTACTTC.

CDR3 in amino acids: CSVETGQGNYGYTF. CDR3 in DNA: TGCAGCGTTGAAACCGGACAGGGAAACTATGGCTACACCTTC. This sequence joins TRBV29-1 and TRBJ1-2; 8 bases map to TRBD1. This CDR3 comprises 14 residues. V shed 2 bases, J shed 2 bases, and the junction held 4 bases outside the gene matches. Germline CDR1 SQVTM, CDR2 ANQGSEA.

The chain combines TRBV13 with TRBJ2-1, with D possibly being TRBD1 (6 bases). Germline V gene sequence: CDR1 PRHDT, CDR2 FYEKMQ (reference sequence). With 5 bases removed from V and 2 bases from J, the gap between germline ends came to 19 bases. CDR3 length: 17 amino acids. CDR3 region: CASSASPGTSTYNEQFF. The CDR3 bases are TGTGCCAGCAGCGCGAGTCCCGGGACATCCACCTACAATGAGCAGTTCTTC.